Each of the 7 T cell receptor beta chains below was sequenced from the same sample in a study of T-cell memory formation after mild COVID-19. MiXCR was run by TCRdb on the 5' RACE reads, yielding one entry per CDR3 protein. The sample holds a few hundred thousand distinct CDR3 sequences, roughly a fifth seen once. The sample taken for sequencing was PBMCs or a T cell subset sorted from them (not recorded which). The receptors derive from a man in his late teens or twenties who had mild COVID-19 (a few samples of this study predate the infection). Cell type and time point are not known.

The chain is built from TRBV6-1 and TRBJ2-7; D possibly corresponds to TRBD1 (5 bases). CDR1 and CDR2 (germline): MNHNS, SASEGT. V was shortened by 1 base and J by 3 bases, with 13 bases between the two germline ends. CDR3 size: 15 residues. CDR3: CASSEGPGQFYEQYF. CDR3 nucleotide sequence: TGTGCCAGCAGTGAAGGGCCAGGGCAGTTCTACGAGCAGTACTTC.

The chain recombines TRBV28 with TRBJ1-1, with a tentative D call TRBD1 (5 bases). The length of the CDR3 is 14 residues. Germline assignment: CDR1 MDHEN and CDR2 SYDVKM. V gave up 4 bases and J gave up 0 bases, with 9 bases separating them. DNA for the CDR3: TGTGCCAGCAGTTATGGGGGAATGAACACTGAAGCTTTCTTT. It encodes CASSYGGMNTEAFF.

This clonotype showed up just a few times. The V call is TRBV7-2, the J call TRBJ2-5, with 8 bases aligning to TRBD2. Looked up from germline, CDR1 is SGHTA and CDR2 is FQGNSA. This CDR3 contains 15 residues. J gave up 9 bases and V 4 bases, and 13 bases lay outside the gene matches. The CDR3 DNA reads TGTGCCAGCAGCTCCGACTACGGTAGCGGGGAGTCCCAGTACTTC. Protein: CASSSDYGSGESQYF.

This clonotype was found many times. This sequence joins TRBV7-9 and TRBJ2-3; 9 nucleotides agree with TRBD2. CDR3 length: 14 residues. Trimming removed 4 bases from V and 1 base from J; junction bases left unmatched: 0. Germline CDR1 SEHNR, CDR2 FQNEAQ (reference sequence). The CDR3 loop reads CASSSSGGTDTQYF. The CDR3, as DNA: TGTGCCAGCAGCTCTAGCGGGGGCACAGATACGCAGTATTTT.

This chain connects TRBV29-1 to TRBJ1-1; D is uncertain. Trimming left V 4 bases short and J 1 base short, with 7 bases between. Germline assignment: CDR1 SQVTM and CDR2 ANQGSEA. CDR3 length equals 12 residues. CDR3 in DNA: TGCAGCGTTGGAAGTGGGAACACTGAAGCTTTCTTT. Its translation is CSVGSGNTEAFF.

DNA of the CDR3: TGCGCCAGCAGCCAAGGGGGGGGGAGCTCCTACGAGCAGTACTTC. This gives the protein CASSQGGGSSYEQYF. V and J are TRBV4-3 and TRBJ2-7, with 7 positions matching TRBD2. V gave up 1 base and J gave up 0 bases; unmatched junction bases: 3. The CDR3 is 15 amino acids. CDR1 is LGHNA, CDR2 YSLEER, per germline.

This chain connects TRBV6-5 to TRBJ2-3; 11 positions agree with TRBD2. The V gene's germline CDR1 is MNHEY and CDR2 SVGAGI. The CDR3 spans 16 residues. J gave up 3 bases and V 5 bases, and 7 bases lay outside the gene matches. Written as DNA, the CDR3 is TGTGCCAGCAGTACCCATAGCGGGGGGGAAACAGATACGCAGTATTTT. It specifies CASSTHSGGETDTQYF.